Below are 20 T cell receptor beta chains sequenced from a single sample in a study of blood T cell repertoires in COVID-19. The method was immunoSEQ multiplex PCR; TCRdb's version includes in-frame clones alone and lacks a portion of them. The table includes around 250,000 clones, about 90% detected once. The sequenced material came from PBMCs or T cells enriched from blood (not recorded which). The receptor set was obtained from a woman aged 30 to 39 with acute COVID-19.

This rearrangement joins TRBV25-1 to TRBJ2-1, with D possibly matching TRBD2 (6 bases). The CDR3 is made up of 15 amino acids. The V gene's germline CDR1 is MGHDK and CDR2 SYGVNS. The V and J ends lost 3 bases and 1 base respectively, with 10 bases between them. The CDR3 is CASSDEEGSYNEQFF. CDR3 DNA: TGTGCCAGCAGTGACGAGGAGGGGTCCTACAATGAGCAGTTCTTC.

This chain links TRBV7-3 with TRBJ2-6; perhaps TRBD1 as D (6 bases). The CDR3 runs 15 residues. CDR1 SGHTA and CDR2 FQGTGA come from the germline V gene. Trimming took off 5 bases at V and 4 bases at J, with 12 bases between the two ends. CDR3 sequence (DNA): TGTGCCAGCAGCCTCTCAGGGGAGGGGGCCAACGTCCTGACTTTC. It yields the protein CASSLSGEGANVLTF.

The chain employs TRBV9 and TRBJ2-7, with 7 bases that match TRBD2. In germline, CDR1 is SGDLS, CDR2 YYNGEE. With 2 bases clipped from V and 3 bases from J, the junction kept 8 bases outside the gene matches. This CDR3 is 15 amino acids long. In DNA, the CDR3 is TGTGCCAGCAGCGTTTACCCGACTAGCAGCTACGAGCAGTACTTC. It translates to CASSVYPTSSYEQYF.

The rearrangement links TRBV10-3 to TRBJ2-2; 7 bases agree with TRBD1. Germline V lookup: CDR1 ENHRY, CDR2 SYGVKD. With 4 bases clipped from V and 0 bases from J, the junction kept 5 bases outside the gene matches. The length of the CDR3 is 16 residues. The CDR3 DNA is TGTGCCATCAGTGCGCCGACAGGGTCGAACACCGGGGAGCTGTTTTTT. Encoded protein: CAISAPTGSNTGELFF.

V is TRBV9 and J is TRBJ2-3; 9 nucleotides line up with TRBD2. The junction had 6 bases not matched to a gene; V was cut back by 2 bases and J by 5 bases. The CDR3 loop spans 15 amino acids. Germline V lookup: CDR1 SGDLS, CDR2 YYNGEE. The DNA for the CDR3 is TGTGCCAGCAGCGTTAGCGGGAGAGAGGGAGATACGCAGTATTTT. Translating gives CASSVSGREGDTQYF.

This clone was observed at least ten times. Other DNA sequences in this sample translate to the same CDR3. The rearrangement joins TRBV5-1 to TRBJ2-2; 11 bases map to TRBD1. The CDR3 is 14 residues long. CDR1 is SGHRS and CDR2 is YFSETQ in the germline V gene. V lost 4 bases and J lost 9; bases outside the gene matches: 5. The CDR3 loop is CASSLGQGARELFF. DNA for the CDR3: TGCGCCAGCAGCCTAGGACAGGGGGCACGGGAGCTGTTTTTT. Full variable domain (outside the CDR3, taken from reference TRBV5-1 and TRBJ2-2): KAGVTQTPRYLIKTRGQQVTLSCSPISGHRSVSWYQQTPGQGLQFLFEYFSETQRNKGNFPGRFSGRQFSNSRSEMNVSTLELGDSALYLCASSLGQGARELFFGEGSRLTVL.

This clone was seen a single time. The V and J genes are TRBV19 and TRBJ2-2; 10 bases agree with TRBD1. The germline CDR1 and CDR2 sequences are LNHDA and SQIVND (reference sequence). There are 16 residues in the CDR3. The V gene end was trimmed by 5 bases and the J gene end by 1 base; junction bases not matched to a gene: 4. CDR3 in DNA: TGTGCCAGTAGTGCCCGGACAGGGGGGAACACCGGGGAGCTGTTTTTT. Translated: CASSARTGGNTGELFF.

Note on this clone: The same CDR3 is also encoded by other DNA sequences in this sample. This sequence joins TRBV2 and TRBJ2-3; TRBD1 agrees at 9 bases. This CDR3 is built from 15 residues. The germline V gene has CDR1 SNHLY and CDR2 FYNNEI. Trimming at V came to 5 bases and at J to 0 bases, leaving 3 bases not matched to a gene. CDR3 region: CASSLGTGSTDTQYF. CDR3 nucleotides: TGTGCCAGCAGTCTCGGGACAGGGAGCACAGATACGCAGTATTTT.

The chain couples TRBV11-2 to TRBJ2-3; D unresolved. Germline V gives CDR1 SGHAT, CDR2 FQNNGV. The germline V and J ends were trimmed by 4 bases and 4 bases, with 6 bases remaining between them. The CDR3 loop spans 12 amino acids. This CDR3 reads CASSSIPDTQYF. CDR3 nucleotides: TGTGCCAGCAGCTCAATCCCAGATACGCAGTATTTT.

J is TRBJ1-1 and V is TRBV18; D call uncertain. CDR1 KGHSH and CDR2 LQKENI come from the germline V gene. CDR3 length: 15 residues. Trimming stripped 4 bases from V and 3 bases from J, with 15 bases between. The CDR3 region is CASSQGITRDTEAFF. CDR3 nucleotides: TGTGCCAGCTCACAAGGGATCACGAGGGACACTGAAGCTTTCTTT. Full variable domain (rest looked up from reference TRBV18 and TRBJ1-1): NAGVMQNPRHLVRRRGQEARLRCSPMKGHSHVYWYRQLPEEGLKFMVYLQKENIIDESGMPKERFSAEFPKEGPSILRIQQVVRGDSAAYFCASSQGITRDTEAFFGQGTRLTVV.

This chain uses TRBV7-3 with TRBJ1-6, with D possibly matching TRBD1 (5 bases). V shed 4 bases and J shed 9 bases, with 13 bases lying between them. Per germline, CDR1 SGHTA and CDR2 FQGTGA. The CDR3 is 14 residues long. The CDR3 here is CASSSQGDSSPLHF. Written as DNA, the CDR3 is TGTGCCAGCAGCTCCCAGGGTGATTCTTCACCCCTCCACTTT.

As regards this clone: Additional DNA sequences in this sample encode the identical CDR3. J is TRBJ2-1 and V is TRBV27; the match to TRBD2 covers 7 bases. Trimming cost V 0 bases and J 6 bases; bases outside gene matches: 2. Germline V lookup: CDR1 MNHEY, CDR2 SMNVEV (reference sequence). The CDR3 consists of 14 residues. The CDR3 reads CASSLSWTSNEQFF. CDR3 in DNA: TGTGCCAGCAGTTTATCTTGGACTAGCAATGAGCAGTTCTTC.

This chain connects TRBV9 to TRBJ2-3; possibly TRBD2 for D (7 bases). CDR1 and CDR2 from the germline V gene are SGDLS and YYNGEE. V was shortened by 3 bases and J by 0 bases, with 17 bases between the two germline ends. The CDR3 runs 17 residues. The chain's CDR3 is CASSAPVGGRSTDTQYF. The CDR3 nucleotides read TGTGCCAGCAGCGCGCCGGTGGGGGGGCGGAGCACAGATACGCAGTATTTT.

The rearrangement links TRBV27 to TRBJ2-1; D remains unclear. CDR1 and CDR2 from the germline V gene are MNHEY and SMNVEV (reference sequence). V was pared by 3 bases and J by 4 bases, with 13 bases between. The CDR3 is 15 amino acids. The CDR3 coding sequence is TGTGCCAGCAGTTTCCAGTATACACAGTACAATGAGCAGTTCTTC. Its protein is CASSFQYTQYNEQFF.

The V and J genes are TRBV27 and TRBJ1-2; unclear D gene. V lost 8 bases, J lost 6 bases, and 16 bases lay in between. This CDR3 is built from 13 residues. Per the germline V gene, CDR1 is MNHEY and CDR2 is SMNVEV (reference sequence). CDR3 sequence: CASSIRGRDGYTF. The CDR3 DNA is TGTGCCAGCTCCATCCGGGGTCGAGATGGCTACACCTTC.

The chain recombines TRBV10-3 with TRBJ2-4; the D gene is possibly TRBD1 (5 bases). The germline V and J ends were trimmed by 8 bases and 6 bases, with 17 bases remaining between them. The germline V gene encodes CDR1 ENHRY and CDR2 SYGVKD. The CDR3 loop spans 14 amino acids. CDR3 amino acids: CAILWTREGNIQYF. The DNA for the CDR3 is TGTGCCATCTTGTGGACCAGGGAAGGAAACATTCAGTACTTC.

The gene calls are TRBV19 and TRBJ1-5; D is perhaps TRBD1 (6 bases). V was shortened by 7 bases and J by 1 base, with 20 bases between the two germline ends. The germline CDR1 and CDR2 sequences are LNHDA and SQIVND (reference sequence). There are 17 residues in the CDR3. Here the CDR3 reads CASTTRGDTTSNQPQHF. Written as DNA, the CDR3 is TGTGCCAGTACCACTCGGGGGGACACGACCAGCAATCAGCCCCAGCATTTT. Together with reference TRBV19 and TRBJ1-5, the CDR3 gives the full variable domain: DGGITQSPKYLFRKEGQNVTLSCEQNLNHDAMYWYRQDPGQGLRLIYYSQIVNDFQKGDIAEGYSVSREKKESFPLTVTSAQKNPTAFYLCASTTRGDTTSNQPQHFGDGTRLSIL.

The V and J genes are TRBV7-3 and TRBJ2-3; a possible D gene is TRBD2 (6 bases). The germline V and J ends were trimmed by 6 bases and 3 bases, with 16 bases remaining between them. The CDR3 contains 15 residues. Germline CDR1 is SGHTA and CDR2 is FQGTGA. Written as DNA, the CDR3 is TGTGCCAGCAGTCCTCCGGGACTCACAACAGATACGCAGTATTTT. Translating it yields CASSPPGLTTDTQYF. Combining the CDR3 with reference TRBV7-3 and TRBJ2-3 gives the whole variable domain GAGVSQTPSNKVTEKGKYVELRCDPISGHTALYWYRQSLGQGPEFLIYFQGTGAADDSGLPNDRFFAVRPEGSVSTLKIQRTERGDSAVYLCASSPPGLTTDTQYFGPGTRLTVL.

The CDR3 nucleotides read TGTGCCTGGAGCACGGGACTAGCGGGGGAACCCTTTAGCACAGATACGCAGTATTTT. Encoded protein: CAWSTGLAGEPFSTDTQYF. This sequence joins TRBV30 and TRBJ2-3; 14 nucleotides line up with TRBD2. CDR3 length equals 19 residues. The germline gives CDR1 GTSNPN, CDR2 SVGIG (reference sequence). Trimming removed 3 bases from V and 0 bases from J; junction bases left unmatched: 11.

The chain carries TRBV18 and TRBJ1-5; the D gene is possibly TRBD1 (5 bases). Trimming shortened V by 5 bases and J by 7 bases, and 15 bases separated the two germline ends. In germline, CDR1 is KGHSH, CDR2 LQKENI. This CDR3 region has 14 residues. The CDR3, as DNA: TGTGCCAGCTCAAGCAGGGAGGGCGGACAGCCCCAGCATTTT. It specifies CASSSREGGQPQHF.